This T cell receptor beta chain was captured by sequencing in a study of T cell responses to AZD1222 COVID-19 vaccine. Note on this clone: Its antigen is unidentified.

Some clones are missing from TCRdb's copy, which holds only in-frame ones; the method was immunoSEQ multiplex PCR. This sample yields 85,000 to 90,000 clones, of which roughly 90% are seen a single time; approximately 3% belongs to the top ten. General study findings and limits: Elevations in Spike-specific TCR breadth and depth followed administration of two AZD1222 doses. Clonal diversity was possibly underestimated, and the donors were mostly white British, with more females. The span of vaccine-associated CD4 TCRs extended across spike, with dominance at 160-218 and 743-854. Repertoires were obtained only post-peak T cell response.

The sample here was peripheral blood, taken on day 0 of AZD1222 vaccination. This receptor was obtained from an adult in good health.

In DNA form, the CDR3 reads TGTGCCAGTAGGACAGGAGACTACGAGCAGTACTTC. Translating gives CASRTGDYEQYF. This chain joins TRBV27 and TRBJ2-7, with 7 nucleotides matching TRBD1. The CDR3 covers 12 residues. CDR1 and CDR2 from the germline V gene are MNHEY and SMNVEV (reference sequence). The J segment lost 3 bases and the V segment lost 9 bases, leaving 5 bases of the junction unmatched.